This is a list of T cell receptor beta chains from one sample in a study of cytomegalovirus exposure and HLA in healthy donors. Profiling relied on immunoSEQ multiplex PCR, and the TCRdb table lists in-frame clones only, not all of them. The sample consists of approximately 100,000 clones, around 10% of them appearing once. Sequenced input: PBMCs. These receptors all come from a man aged 40-49 years in good health and CMV-seropositive. Both conserved end residues are part of each CDR3. A D gene is named only where the DNA matches it firmly. Size is stated for part of the rows, as once, few or many counts, or as a class when the clone is expanded.

size | J | V | D | CDR3 | DNA
few | TRBJ2-1 | TRBV9 | NA | CASSVAGSYNEQFF | TGTGCCAGCAGCGTAGCAGGGTCCTACAATGAGCAGTTCTTC
few | TRBJ2-1 | TRBV7-9 | TRBD2 | CASRRLAGGNEQFF | TGTGCCAGCAGACGACTAGCGGGAGGGAATGAGCAGTTCTTC
few | TRBJ2-6 | TRBV7-9 | NA | CASSGVGSSGANVLTF | TGTGCCAGCAGCGGGGTAGGGAGCTCTGGGGCCAACGTCCTGACTTTC
NA | TRBJ2-2 | TRBV7-8 | NA | CASSLRETGELFF | TGTGCCAGCAGCTTAAGGGAGACCGGGGAGCTGTTTTTT
NA | TRBJ2-3 | TRBV7-2 | TRBD2 | CASSLRTSGITDTQYF | TGTGCCAGCAGCTTAAGGACTAGCGGGATCACAGATACGCAGTATTTT
NA | TRBJ2-5 | TRBV13 | NA | CASSFRLEGQETQYF | TGTGCCAGCAGCTTTAGACTAGAAGGCCAAGAGACCCAGTACTTC
few | TRBJ2-1 | TRBV5-6 | TRBD2 | CASSWGGRAQEQFF | TGTGCCAGCAGCTGGGGGGGTCGAGCCCAGGAGCAGTTCTTC
NA | TRBJ1-1 | TRBV2 | NA | CASSGSSMNTEAFF | TGTGCCAGCAGTGGGAGCAGCATGAACACTGAAGCTTTCTTT
NA | TRBJ1-1 | TRBV28 | NA | CASSSLTGRNTEAFF | TGTGCCAGCAGTTCCTTGACCGGGAGGAACACTGAAGCTTTCTTT
NA | TRBJ2-5 | TRBV7-3 | TRBD2 | CASSLTSGSVETQYF | TGTGCCAGCAGCTTAACTAGCGGGAGTGTAGAGACCCAGTACTTC
few | TRBJ2-3 | TRBV6-5 | TRBD2 | CASSPRGVQDTQYF | TGTGCCAGCAGCCCCCGGGGGGTTCAAGATACGCAGTATTTT
few | TRBJ2-1 | TRBV11-1 | NA | CASSLAMTDINEQFF | TGTGCCAGCAGCTTAGCGATGACAGACATCAATGAGCAGTTCTTC
few | TRBJ2-7 | TRBV4-1 | NA | CASSQVGAGSAYEQYF | TGCGCCAGCAGCCAAGTAGGTGCGGGGAGTGCCTACGAGCAGTACTTC
NA | TRBJ1-1 | TRBV5-6 | TRBD1 | CASSLPTVGQQNTEAFF | TGTGCCAGCAGCTTACCCACAGTGGGACAGCAGAACACTGAAGCTTTCTTT
NA | TRBJ2-2 | TRBV4-3 | TRBD1 | CASSPGQGLFGELFF | TGCGCCAGCAGCCCGGGACAGGGTTTATTCGGGGAGCTGTTTTTT
NA | TRBJ1-2 | TRBV28 | NA | CASTTETFNYGYTF | TGTGCCAGTACAACAGAAACCTTTAACTATGGCTACACCTTC
few | TRBJ2-7 | TRBV6-4 | TRBD1 | CASSDPRRTGENEQYF | TGTGCCAGCAGTGACCCAAGAAGGACAGGGGAAAACGAGCAGTACTTC
NA | TRBJ2-5 | TRBV11-3 | TRBD2 | CASSPWGSGGQETQYF | TGTGCCAGCAGCCCCTGGGGTAGCGGGGGCCAAGAGACCCAGTACTTC